This TCR beta chain was documented in a study of blood T cell repertoires in COVID-19. Study as a whole: Some COVID-19 samples were acute and others convalescent; all came from the United States, Italy and Spain.

CDR1 and CDR2 from the germline V gene are SGHTA and FQGTGA. The CDR3 totals 13 residues. Trimming at V came to 2 bases and at J to 16 bases, leaving 9 bases not matched to a gene. Libraries were prepared by immunoSEQ multiplex PCR; TCRdb keeps only in-frame clonotypes and omits some of them. The sample has approximately 76,000 clones, 82% seen once. This clone was observed a single time. This chain joins TRBV7-3 and TRBJ2-1, with TRBD1 matching over 9 bases. The specimen was peripheral blood. The TCR comes from a man aged 50-60 years with acute or convalescent COVID-19. The CDR3 nucleotides are TGTGCCAGCAGCTTATTAGGGACAGGGCTGCACTTCTTC. As protein: CASSLLGTGLHFF.